The 19 T cell receptor beta chains presented below share a single source sample, sequenced in a study of blood T cells in healthy people across ages. Together with a sample-barcoded 5' primer, a J-beta primer mix was included in a second PCR lasting about 6 to 11 cycles. TCRdb used MiXCR to reprocess the 5' RACE reads, holding one entry per CDR3 protein. The table includes about 1.6 million distinct CDR3 sequences, about 35% detected once. The sequencing input was blood. The receptors were sampled from a woman aged 30 to 39 in good health.

This clonotype occurred a few times. The chain recombines TRBV20-1 with TRBJ2-7; tentatively, D is TRBD1 or TRBD2 (6 bases each). V shed 0 bases and J shed 6 bases, with 18 bases lying between them. Germline CDR1 DFQATT, CDR2 SNEGSKA (reference sequence). The length of the CDR3 is 15 residues. The chain's CDR3 is CSARDQEGVFAEQYF. In DNA form, the CDR3 reads TGCAGTGCTAGAGATCAGGAGGGGGTGTTTGCCGAGCAGTACTTC.

The V and J genes are TRBV7-9 and TRBJ2-7; no clear D gene. Germline CDR1 reads SEHNR; CDR2 reads FQNEAQ (reference sequence). This CDR3 is 15 amino acids long. The germline V and J ends were trimmed by 1 base and 5 bases, with 15 bases remaining between them. The CDR3 DNA is TGTGCCAGCAGCTTAGACTCCACCTACACCCACGAGCAGTACTTC. Encoded protein: CASSLDSTYTHEQYF.

As concerns this clonotype: This could be a read error, since a much larger clone is one nucleotide away. The CDR3 spells CAISQGESSTDTQYF. CDR3 nucleotides: TGTGCCATCAGCCAGGGGGAATCTAGCACAGATACGCAGTATTTT. The V call is TRBV3-1, the J call TRBJ2-3; 7 positions match TRBD1. The CDR3 is made up of 15 amino acids. Germline V gene data show CDR1 as LGHDT and CDR2 as YNNKEL (reference sequence).

In its sample, this clonotype was seen a few times. This sequence joins TRBV7-9 and TRBJ2-7, with 8 bases fitting TRBD2. This CDR3 region has 14 residues. The junction had 8 bases not matched to a gene; V was cut back by 4 bases and J by 6 bases. Germline V lookup: CDR1 SEHNR, CDR2 FQNEAQ (reference sequence). CDR3 bases: TGTGCCAGCAGCTCCTCGGGAGGGATCGGCGAGCAGTACTTC. The encoded protein is CASSSSGGIGEQYF.

This chain uses TRBV7-3 with TRBJ2-1, with D possibly TRBD2 on 5 matching bases. CDR1 SGHTA and CDR2 FQGTGA come from the germline V gene. Trimming stripped 5 bases from V and 2 bases from J, with 13 bases between. The CDR3 loop spans 15 amino acids. CDR3 DNA sequence: TGTGCCAGCAGCCCGACCCCGAGGGCCTACAATGAGCAGTTCTTC. This sequence encodes CASSPTPRAYNEQFF. Combining the CDR3 with reference TRBV7-3 and TRBJ2-1 gives the whole variable domain GAGVSQTPSNKVTEKGKYVELRCDPISGHTALYWYRQSLGQGPEFLIYFQGTGAADDSGLPNDRFFAVRPEGSVSTLKIQRTERGDSAVYLCASSPTPRAYNEQFFGPGTRLTVL.

The chain is built from TRBV7-9 and TRBJ2-6; 8 positions match TRBD1. Germline V lookup: CDR1 SEHNR, CDR2 FQNEAQ (reference sequence). The CDR3 covers 16 residues. Trimming cost V 4 bases and J 2 bases; bases outside gene matches: 4. As DNA, the CDR3 is TGTGCCAGCAGCTCAGCAGGGGGCGCTGGGGCCAACGTCCTGACTTTC. Protein: CASSSAGGAGANVLTF.

The chain employs TRBV5-1 and TRBJ2-5, with 8 nucleotides matching TRBD1. This CDR3 contains 14 residues. Per germline, CDR1 SGHRS and CDR2 YFSETQ. J gave up 11 bases and V 0 bases, and 9 bases lay outside the gene matches. CDR3 DNA: TGCGCCAGCAGCTTGGACCAGGGGGCGAGGAAGCAGTACTTC. Amino acid sequence: CASSLDQGARKQYF.

The chain couples TRBV6-1 to TRBJ2-4, with D uncertain. V lost 4 bases, J lost 7 bases, and 11 bases lay in between. The germline V gene encodes CDR1 MNHNS and CDR2 SASEGT. The CDR3 runs 13 residues. The CDR3 DNA reads as TGTGCCAGCAGTGGCCTAGGTGGGAACATTCAGTACTTC. Translation: CASSGLGGNIQYF.

This clonotype appeared a few times. The rearrangement joins TRBV2 to TRBJ1-4, with a possible D match to TRBD1 (6 bases). The CDR3 is 15 amino acids. From germline, CDR1 is SNHLY and CDR2 FYNNEI. Trimming cost V 3 bases and J 5 bases, with 13 bases left between them. The CDR3 protein is CASSDTGTKNEKLFF. Here the CDR3 DNA reads TGTGCCAGCAGTGACACCGGGACAAAAAATGAAAAACTGTTTTTT. The full variable domain, in which reference TRBV2 and TRBJ1-4 provide the parts outside the CDR3, is EPEVTQTPSHQVTQMGQEVILRCVPISNHLYFYWYRQILGQKVEFLVSFYNNEISEKSEIFDDQFSVERPDGSNFTLKIRSTKLEDSAMYFCASSDTGTKNEKLFFGSGTQLSVL.

This chain uses TRBV3-1 with TRBJ2-5; D tentatively fits TRBD1 or TRBD2 (6 bases each). The CDR3 is made up of 15 amino acids. Germline CDR1 LGHDT, CDR2 YNNKEL (reference sequence). Trimming shortened V by 5 bases and J by 1 base, and 14 bases separated the two germline ends. CDR3 sequence: CASSFLGGFQETQYF. The CDR3 coding sequence is TGTGCCAGCAGCTTCCTAGGGGGGTTCCAAGAGACCCAGTACTTC.

This clonotype was counted many times. The chain joins TRBV7-9 to TRBJ2-1; 7 bases fit TRBD1. V lost 0 bases to trimming and J lost 7 bases; unmatched junction nucleotides: 15. Looked up from germline, CDR1 is SEHNR and CDR2 is FQNEAQ (reference sequence). The CDR3 extends over 18 amino acids. The CDR3 here is CASSLAKNWDSLMNEQFF. CDR3 DNA sequence: TGTGCCAGCAGCTTAGCTAAGAATTGGGACAGCCTTATGAATGAGCAGTTCTTC.

The gene calls are TRBV6-5 and TRBJ1-6; 7 bases line up with TRBD1. Germline trimming cut 6 bases from V and 10 bases from J; bases unmatched to any gene: 6. Germline-derived CDR1 and CDR2 are MNHEY and SVGAGI. This CDR3 has 13 amino acids. In DNA, the CDR3 is TGTGCCAGCAGCCCCCAGGGGGACTCACCCCTCCACTTT. It codes for CASSPQGDSPLHF.

In its sample, this clonotype was seen once. Its ends do not fully match the called genes, so a read error is possible. The chain couples TRBV3-1 to TRBJ1-2; perhaps TRBD1 as D (5 bases). CDR3 length: 16 amino acids. Germline lookup yields CDR1 LGHDT and CDR2 YNNKEL (reference sequence). The CDR3 nucleotides read TGTGCCAGCAGCCACCTCCGGGGGGGTAATAACCATGGCTACACCTTC. As protein: CASSHLRGGNNHGYTF.

The CDR3 DNA reads TGCGCCAGCAGCCAAATGGGGGGAAGCATCGGGGAGCTGTTTTTT. Translating gives CASSQMGGSIGELFF. The gene calls are TRBV4-1 and TRBJ2-2, with D possibly being TRBD2 (6 bases). CDR3 size: 15 residues. Trimming took 2 bases from V and 7 from J, leaving 14 bases between them. Germline V CDR1 and CDR2: MGHRA, YSYEKL.

The chain has TRBV4-2 and TRBJ2-1; 7 bases align to TRBD2. Germline V gives CDR1 LGHNA, CDR2 YNFKEQ. The CDR3 length is 13 residues. V shed 3 bases and J 11 bases; nucleotides not matched to a gene: 7. The CDR3 DNA sequence: TGTGCCAGCAGCCAGGAGCGGGGCCTTAAGCAGTTCTTC. Translated: CASSQERGLKQFF.

The chain is built from TRBV24-1 and TRBJ2-1; tentatively, D is TRBD1 (5 bases). Germline-derived CDR1 and CDR2 are KGHDR and SFDVKD. V lost 1 base, J lost 5 bases, and 14 bases lay in between. This CDR3 contains 16 residues. The CDR3 DNA sequence: TGTGCCACCAGTGATTTCCAGGGTTCCCCTCACAATGAGCAGTTCTTC. Amino acids: CATSDFQGSPHNEQFF.

J is TRBJ2-6 and V is TRBV27; the match to TRBD1 covers 9 bases. Trimming took 5 bases from V and 4 from J; bases not matched to a gene: 12. This CDR3 has 18 amino acids. Germline V gives CDR1 MNHEY, CDR2 SMNVEV (reference sequence). The CDR3 sequence is CASSPRQGGVSGANVLTF. The CDR3 region has the DNA TGTGCCAGCAGTCCCAGACAGGGGGGAGTCTCCGGGGCCAACGTCCTGACTTTC.

The CDR3 reads CASSAFGLAGFADEQFF. In nucleotides, the CDR3 is TGTGCCAGCAGCGCCTTTGGACTAGCGGGATTTGCGGATGAGCAGTTCTTC. V is TRBV9 and J is TRBJ2-1, with 12 nucleotides matching TRBD2. CDR1 is SGDLS and CDR2 is YYNGEE in the germline V gene. The CDR3 is 17 amino acids. The junction had 12 bases not matched to a gene; V was cut back by 3 bases and J by 8 bases.

This clonotype was seen a handful of times. This rearrangement joins TRBV12-3 or TRBV12-4 to TRBJ1-1; 11 nucleotides match TRBD1. CDR3 length: 15 amino acids. Unmatched junction bases numbered 6, after V lost 4 bases and J lost 5 bases. DNA for the CDR3: TGTGCCAGCAGTTCGGGACAGGGGGTCAGGACTGAAGCTTTCTTT. This gives the protein CASSSGQGVRTEAFF.